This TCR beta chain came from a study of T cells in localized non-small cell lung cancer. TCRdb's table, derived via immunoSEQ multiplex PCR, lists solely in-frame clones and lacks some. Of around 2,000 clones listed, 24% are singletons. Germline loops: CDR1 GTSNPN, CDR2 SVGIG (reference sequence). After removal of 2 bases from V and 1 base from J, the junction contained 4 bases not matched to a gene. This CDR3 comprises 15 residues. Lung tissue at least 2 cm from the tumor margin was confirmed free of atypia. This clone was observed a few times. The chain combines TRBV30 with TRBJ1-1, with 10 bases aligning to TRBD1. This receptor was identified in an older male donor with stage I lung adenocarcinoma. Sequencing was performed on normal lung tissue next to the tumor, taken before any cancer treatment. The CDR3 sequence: CAWSPDRGWNTEAFF. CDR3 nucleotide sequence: TGTGCCTGGAGTCCGGACAGGGGGTGGAACACTGAAGCTTTCTTT.